These 19 T cell receptor beta chains were sequenced from one sample in a study of chemoradiotherapy in HPV16-positive cancers. Sequenced by immunoSEQ multiplex PCR; TCRdb stores in-frame clones only, minus some. The data hold 4,000 to 6,000 clones, with just over 85% observed a single time. The sequencing here drew on tumor tissue, taken from a patient who underwent chemoradiotherapy. The receptors derive from a human donor with HPV-associated anogenital cancer.

This chain connects TRBV10-3 to TRBJ1-1; 8 bases map to TRBD1. This CDR3 region has 14 residues. CDR1 is ENHRY, CDR2 SYGVKD, per germline. J lost 4 bases, V lost 2 bases, and 3 bases had no gene match. The CDR3 loop reads CAISETGGPTEAFF. The DNA of the CDR3 is TGTGCCATCAGTGAGACAGGGGGTCCCACTGAAGCTTTCTTT.

The chain recombines TRBV5-1 with TRBJ2-7; the D call may be TRBD1 or TRBD2 (7 bases each). The CDR3 has 18 residues. Germline-derived CDR1 and CDR2 are SGHRS and YFSETQ. V lost 3 bases to trimming and J lost 0 bases, with 22 bases between them. DNA of the CDR3: TGCGCCAGCAGCTCCTGGGAGGGGGCGCTGAGGAGCTCCTACGAGCAGTACTTC. It codes for CASSSWEGALRSSYEQYF.

The genes are TRBV7-2 and TRBJ2-5; 12 positions match TRBD2. Germline trimming cut 2 bases from V and 1 base from J; bases unmatched to any gene: 5. The CDR3 length is 17 residues. Germline CDR1 and CDR2: SGHTA and FQGNSA. CDR3 residues: CASSLQGTSGSQETQYF. The CDR3 DNA follows: TGTGCCAGCAGCTTACAGGGGACTAGCGGGTCCCAAGAGACCCAGTACTTC.

As to this clone: A junction end diverges from the germline sequence, so it may reflect a read error. The chain has TRBV9 and TRBJ1-1; 7 nucleotides match TRBD1. Germline CDR1 is SGDLS and CDR2 is YYNGEE. This CDR3 spans 12 amino acids. CDR3 sequence reads: CASSARIPGQLF. DNA for the CDR3: TGTGCCAGCAGCGCCCGAATTCCGGGACAGCTGTTT.

This sequence joins TRBV14 and TRBJ2-1, with D perhaps TRBD1 or TRBD2 (5 bases each). Deletions cut 0 bases from V and 1 base from J, with 10 bases between. The germline gives CDR1 SGHDN, CDR2 FVKESK. This CDR3 comprises 16 residues. Written as DNA, the CDR3 is TGTGCCAGCAGCCAAGAATTGGGGGTTTCCTACAATGAGCAGTTCTTC. Encoded protein: CASSQELGVSYNEQFF. Using reference TRBV14 and TRBJ2-1 for the parts outside the CDR3, the full variable domain is EAGVTQFPSHSVIEKGQTVTLRCDPISGHDNLYWYRRVMGKEIKFLLHFVKESKQDESGMPNNRFLAERTGGTYSTLKVQPAELEDSGVYFCASSQELGVSYNEQFFGPGTRLTVL.

The chain employs TRBV7-3 and TRBJ2-2; TRBD1 matches 7 bases. Germline V gene sequence: CDR1 SGHTA, CDR2 FQGTGA. The CDR3 sequence is 16 residues long. The ends lost 3 bases at V and 0 bases at J; junction bases unmatched: 4. This CDR3 reads CASSLDRLANTGELFF. Here the CDR3 DNA reads TGTGCCAGCAGCTTGGACAGGCTCGCGAACACCGGGGAGCTGTTTTTT.

The chain couples TRBV2 to TRBJ2-2, with a tentative D call TRBD1 (5 bases). The germline gives CDR1 SNHLY, CDR2 FYNNEI. V was cut by 6 bases and J by 6 bases, with 17 bases left in between. This CDR3 comprises 15 residues. This CDR3 is CASSGQGGWSGELFF. CDR3 DNA sequence: TGTGCCAGCAGCGGGCAGGGTGGATGGTCCGGGGAGCTGTTTTTT.

This clone was recorded a few times. The chain uses TRBV11-2 and TRBJ1-2; no firm D call. Trimming left V 2 bases short and J 6 bases short, with 10 bases between. CDR1 SGHAT and CDR2 FQNNGV come from the germline V gene. The CDR3 is made up of 13 amino acids. The chain's CDR3 is CASSLSKVHGYTF. The CDR3 bases are TGTGCCAGCAGCTTATCAAAGGTTCATGGCTACACCTTC.

The chain links TRBV7-6 to TRBJ2-2; 7 bases are a match to TRBD1. Germline values: CDR1 SGHVS, CDR2 FNYEAQ. With V trimmed by 5 bases and J by 6 bases, 9 bases remained unmatched. CDR3 size: 15 residues. CDR3 sequence reads: CASSGQETGAGELFF. The CDR3 DNA sequence: TGTGCCAGCAGCGGACAGGAAACAGGCGCCGGGGAGCTGTTTTTT.

The chain combines TRBV6-6 with TRBJ2-7; TRBD2 matches at 9 bases. The CDR3 spans 15 residues. In germline, CDR1 is MNHNY, CDR2 SVGAGI (reference sequence). The V gene end was trimmed by 4 bases and the J gene end by 4 bases; junction bases not matched to a gene: 8. CDR3 DNA sequence: TGTGCCAGCAGTTTAGCTAGCGGGGCTTTTTACGAGCAGTACTTC. Translated: CASSLASGAFYEQYF.

The chain links TRBV27 to TRBJ2-7; 13 bases align to TRBD2. The V gene's germline CDR1 is MNHEY and CDR2 SMNVEV (reference sequence). The trim removed 4 bases at V and 7 bases at J, leaving 10 bases unmatched. The CDR3 covers 16 residues. The CDR3 region is CASSSQLGLAGIEQYF. DNA of the CDR3: TGTGCCAGCAGTTCTCAGTTGGGACTAGCGGGAATAGAGCAGTACTTC.

This clone was detected only a few times. CDR3 loop: CASSYSRDTGELFF. In DNA, the CDR3 is TGTGCCAGCAGTTACTCTCGGGACACCGGGGAGCTGTTTTTT. The chain recombines TRBV6-5 with TRBJ2-2; no clear D. Germline CDR1 and CDR2: MNHEY and SVGAGI. V was trimmed by 0 bases and J by 3 bases, leaving 5 bases between them. CDR3 size: 14 residues.

This chain links TRBV19 with TRBJ1-1; no reliable D call. Germline V gene data show CDR1 as LNHDA and CDR2 as SQIVND (reference sequence). The CDR3 is made up of 14 amino acids. Trimming removed 5 bases from V and 1 base from J, with 11 bases in between. The CDR3 coding sequence is TGTGCCAGTAGTTTCCGGGCGGGGAACACTGAAGCTTTCTTT. This sequence encodes CASSFRAGNTEAFF.

This chain links TRBV2 with TRBJ2-3; TRBD2 matches at 9 bases. The CDR3 runs 13 residues. Trimming took 8 bases from V and 6 from J; bases not matched to a gene: 6. CDR1 is SNHLY and CDR2 is FYNNEI in the germline V gene. CDR3 nucleotides: TGTGCCAGCGAACCTAGCGGGACGGATACGCAGTATTTT. Its protein is CASEPSGTDTQYF. The whole variable domain, remainder taken from reference TRBV2 and TRBJ2-3, is EPEVTQTPSHQVTQMGQEVILRCVPISNHLYFYWYRQILGQKVEFLVSFYNNEISEKSEIFDDQFSVERPDGSNFTLKIRSTKLEDSAMYFCASEPSGTDTQYFGPGTRLTVL.

V usage is TRBV7-6 and J usage is TRBJ1-1; 11 bases are shared with TRBD1. This CDR3 is 13 amino acids long. V shed 5 bases and J 11 bases; nucleotides not matched to a gene: 7. Looked up from germline, CDR1 is SGHVS and CDR2 is FNYEAQ. This CDR3 reads CASSQGQGGKAFF. The CDR3 DNA reads TGTGCCAGCAGCCAGGGACAGGGGGGTAAGGCTTTCTTT.

The chain recombines TRBV7-8 with TRBJ1-1; 9 bases match TRBD1. This CDR3 is built from 18 residues. Per germline, CDR1 SGHVS and CDR2 FQNEAQ. V gave up 5 bases and J gave up 4 bases; unmatched junction bases: 17. CDR3 region: CASSLIPRGGTGSTEAFF. CDR3 bases: TGTGCCAGCAGCCTAATCCCAAGAGGGGGGACAGGGAGCACTGAAGCTTTCTTT.

The V and J genes are TRBV11-2 and TRBJ1-1; D unresolved. Trimming shortened V by 2 bases and J by 3 bases, and 4 bases separated the two germline ends. The CDR3 contains 12 residues. Germline assignment: CDR1 SGHAT and CDR2 FQNNGV. The CDR3 region is CASSLHDTEAFF. The DNA for the CDR3 is TGTGCCAGCAGCTTACATGACACTGAAGCTTTCTTT. Variable domain in full (rest from reference TRBV11-2 and TRBJ1-1): EAGVAQSPRYKIIEKRQSVAFWCNPISGHATLYWYQQILGQGPKLLIQFQNNGVVDDSQLPKDRFSAERLKGVDSTLKIQPAKLEDSAVYLCASSLHDTEAFFGQGTRLTVV.

V and J are TRBV6-6 and TRBJ1-1; tentative D call: TRBD1 (5 bases). The CDR3 runs to 12 residues. Germline assignment: CDR1 MNHNY and CDR2 SVGAGI (reference sequence). Trimming shortened V by 6 bases and J by 6 bases, and 11 bases separated the two germline ends. The DNA for the CDR3 is TGTGCCAGCAGCGGGGGGGGTTCTGAAGCTTTCTTT. Translating it yields CASSGGGSEAFF.

V usage is TRBV9 and J usage is TRBJ2-2; 9 positions agree with TRBD1. The V gene end was trimmed by 6 bases and the J gene end by 5 bases; junction bases not matched to a gene: 5. This CDR3 comprises 14 residues. Germline V gene sequence: CDR1 SGDLS, CDR2 YYNGEE. The CDR3 nucleotides read TGTGCCAGCACCGGACAGGGGAGGACCGGGGAGCTGTTTTTT. This encodes CASTGQGRTGELFF. Using reference TRBV9 and TRBJ2-2 for the parts outside the CDR3, the full variable domain is DSGVTQTPKHLITATGQRVTLRCSPRSGDLSVYWYQQSLDQGLQFLIQYYNGEERAKGNILERFSAQQFPDLHSELNLSSLELGDSALYFCASTGQGRTGELFFGEGSRLTVL.